This T cell receptor (beta chain) was found in a study of blood T cell repertoires in COVID-19. V was trimmed by 1 base and J by 0 bases, leaving 6 bases between them. There are 15 residues in the CDR3. CDR1 SEHNR and CDR2 FQNEAQ come from the germline V gene (reference sequence). Measured with immunoSEQ multiplex PCR; TCRdb has only the in-frame clones, and not every one. The repertoire includes around 45,000 clones, approximately 87% of them detected once, and 9.2% sits in the top ten. This clonotype originated in a human donor in a cohort sampled during active COVID-19. Input material: peripheral blood. The J gene is TRBJ1-4, the V gene TRBV7-9; D unresolved. In DNA form, the CDR3 reads TGTGCCAGCAGCTTAGTGCAGACAACTAATGAAAAACTGTTTTTT. Translation gives CASSLVQTTNEKLFF.